This TCR beta chain comes out of a study of follicular helper T cells after annual influenza vaccination. Turning to the study itself: After each seasonal flu vaccination, blood came on days 0, 7 and 28.

With respect to this clone: Its cognate antigen is unknown.

Study-wide results and caveats: Productive TCRB sequences came from only about 9-20% of cells. For non-cTfh compartments, undersampling could not be ruled out. Most later recoveries of Day 7 ICOS+CD38+ clones were ICOS-CD38- cTfh.

The data were produced by immunoSEQ multiplex PCR, yet TCRdb's version contains in-frame clones alone and is incomplete. This sample has 9,000 to 13,000 clones, with 65% to 80% found just once. After removal of 4 bases from V and 0 bases from J, the junction contained 11 bases not matched to a gene. Germline V gene sequence: CDR1 KGHSH, CDR2 LQKENI. CDR3 size: 18 residues. This clonotype was sampled from an adult who received the influenza vaccine. Specimen: CXCR5- memory CD4+ T cells sorted from blood, collected 6 weeks after influenza vaccination. This rearrangement joins TRBV18 to TRBJ1-3, with 8 bases lining up with TRBD1. CDR3 nucleotides: TGTGCCAGCTCACACGTTGGGACAGGCTCAAACTCTGGAAACACCATATATTTT. Protein: CASSHVGTGSNSGNTIYF.